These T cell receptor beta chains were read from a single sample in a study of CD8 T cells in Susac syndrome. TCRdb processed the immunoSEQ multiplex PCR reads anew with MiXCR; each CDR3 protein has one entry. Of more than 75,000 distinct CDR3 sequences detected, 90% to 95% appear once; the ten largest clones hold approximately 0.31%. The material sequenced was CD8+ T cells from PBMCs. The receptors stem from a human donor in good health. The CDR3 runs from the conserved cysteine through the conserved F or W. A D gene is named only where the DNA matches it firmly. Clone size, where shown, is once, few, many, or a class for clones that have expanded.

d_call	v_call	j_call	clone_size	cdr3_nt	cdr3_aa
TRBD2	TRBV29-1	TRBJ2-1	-	TGCAGCGTCCTTGGACTAGCGGACTACAATGAGCAGTTCTTC	CSVLGLADYNEQFF
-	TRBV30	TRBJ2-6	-	TGTGCCTGGAGTCCGGAGGCTGGGGCCAACGTCCTGACTTTC	CAWSPEAGANVLTF
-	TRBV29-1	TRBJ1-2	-	TGCAGCGTTAAGACCCTCTACGGCTACACCTTC	CSVKTLYGYTF
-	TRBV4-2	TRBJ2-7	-	TGTGCCAGCAGCCAGACAGTTTACGAGCAGTACTTC	CASSQTVYEQYF
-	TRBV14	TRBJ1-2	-	TGTGCCAGCAGCCAAGATTTTGGCTCCACGGGTGGCTACACCTTC	CASSQDFGSTGGYTF
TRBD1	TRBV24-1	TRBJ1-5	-	TGTGCCACCGTACAGGGGGGAGTCCCCTCGCTAGCAAATCAGCCCCAGCATTTT	CATVQGGVPSLANQPQHF
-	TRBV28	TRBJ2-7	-	TGTGCCAGCAGTTTCAACGACGGCCAGGGGTACTTC	CASSFNDGQGYF
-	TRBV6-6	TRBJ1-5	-	TGTGCCAGCAGTGAGGGCCGAGTTCTTGATCAGCCCCAGCATTTT	CASSEGRVLDQPQHF
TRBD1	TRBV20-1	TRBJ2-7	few	TGCAGTGCCCCAGGGGGCTTCGGCGAGCAGTACTTC	CSAPGGFGEQYF
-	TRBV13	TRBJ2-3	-	TGTGCCAGCAGCGCCGGGACGTCGGCAGATACGCAGTATTTT	CASSAGTSADTQYF
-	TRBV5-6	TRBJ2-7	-	TGTGCCAGCAGCTTGGCCCCGATGGGGCTCGAGCAGTACTTC	CASSLAPMGLEQYF
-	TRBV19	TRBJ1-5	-	TGTGCCAGTAGTATGGGGTATCGGGGCAATCAGCCCCAGCATTTT	CASSMGYRGNQPQHF
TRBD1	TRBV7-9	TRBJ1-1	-	TGTGCCAGCAGCTTAGGGGACAGACAGACTGAAGCTTTCTTT	CASSLGDRQTEAFF
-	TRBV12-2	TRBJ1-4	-	TGTGCAAGTCGCCGCGTGGGACAGGGGGATGAAAAACTGTTTTTT	CASRRVGQGDEKLFF
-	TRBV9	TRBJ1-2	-	TGTGCCAGCAGTCAGGGAGAACTATATGGCTACACCTTC	CASSQGELYGYTF
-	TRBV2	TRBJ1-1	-	TGTGCCAGCAGTGACAAATATTTCGCTGAAGCTTTCTTT	CASSDKYFAEAFF
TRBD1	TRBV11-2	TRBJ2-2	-	TGTGCCAGCAGCTGGACAGGGCAGGTCGGGGAGCTGTTTTTT	CASSWTGQVGELFF
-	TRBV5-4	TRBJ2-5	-	TGTGCCAGCAGCTCCGGACAGATAAAAGAGACCCAGTACTTC	CASSSGQIKETQYF
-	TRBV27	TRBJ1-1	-	TGTGCCAGCAGGAGCTCGTTTGAAGCTTTCTTT	CASRSSFEAFF
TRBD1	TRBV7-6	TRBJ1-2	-	TGTGCCAGCAGCCCGGACAGGGTGCGGGGCTATGGCTACACCTTC	CASSPDRVRGYGYTF
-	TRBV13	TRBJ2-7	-	TGTGCCAGCAGCTTCCGGGGGCCCTACGAGCAGTACTTC	CASSFRGPYEQYF
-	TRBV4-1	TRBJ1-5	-	TGCGCCAGCAGCCAAGATTCCACAGGGCGACAGCCCCAGCATTTT	CASSQDSTGRQPQHF
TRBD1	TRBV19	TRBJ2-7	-	TGTGCCAGTAGTAGAGCGGGACAGGGGTTCAACGAGCAGTACTTC	CASSRAGQGFNEQYF
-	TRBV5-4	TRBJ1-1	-	TGTGCCAGCAGCTTAGGCAGCCTGAACACTGAAGCTTTCTTT	CASSLGSLNTEAFF
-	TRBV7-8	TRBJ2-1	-	TGTGCCAGCAGCCAACCGGGTGAGCAGTTCTTC	CASSQPGEQFF
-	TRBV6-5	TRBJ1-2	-	TGTGCCAGCTTCACCCCCCAAGGGTTCTACGGCTACACCTTC	CASFTPQGFYGYTF
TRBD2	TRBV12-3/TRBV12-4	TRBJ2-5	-	TGTGCCAGCAGTTTAGTTCCTAGCGGGGAGACCCAGTACTTC	CASSLVPSGETQYF
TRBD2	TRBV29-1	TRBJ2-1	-	TGCAGCGCCTCCGGCGGGGGGCTCCTCTCCTACAATGAGCAGTTCTTC	CSASGGGLLSYNEQFF
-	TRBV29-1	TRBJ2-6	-	TGCAGCGTAGCTGGGACAGTGCGGGGCTCTGGGGCCAACGTCCTGACTTTC	CSVAGTVRGSGANVLTF
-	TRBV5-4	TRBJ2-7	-	TGTGCCAGCAGCGGCGCGGGACCAGGGGACTACGAGCAGTACTTC	CASSGAGPGDYEQYF
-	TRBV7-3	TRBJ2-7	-	TGTGCCAGCAGCTTAAACGTCGGGGCGAGCTCCTACGAGCAGTACTTC	CASSLNVGASSYEQYF
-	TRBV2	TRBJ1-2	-	TGTGCCAGCACCGGGGGTCACTATGGCTACACCTTC	CASTGGHYGYTF
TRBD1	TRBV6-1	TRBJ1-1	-	TGTGCCTGTCAGAGAGACAGGGTCTTGCTAGCTTTCTTT	CACQRDRVLLAFF
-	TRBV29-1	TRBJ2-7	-	TGCAGCGTTGATGGCCAGGGTGATTACGAGCAGTACTTC	CSVDGQGDYEQYF
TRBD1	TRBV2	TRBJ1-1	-	TGTGCCAGCAGAGTACAGGGGGGGAACACTGAAGCTTTCTTT	CASRVQGGNTEAFF
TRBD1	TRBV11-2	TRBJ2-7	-	TGTGCCAGCAGCTTTGGACAGGGCTCCTACGAGCAGTACTTC	CASSFGQGSYEQYF
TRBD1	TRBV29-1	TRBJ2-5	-	TGCAGCGTTACCGGGACAGGGGGCCAAGAGACCCAGTACTTC	CSVTGTGGQETQYF
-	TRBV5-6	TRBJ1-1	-	TGTGCCAGCAGCTTGGGGCAGGCGGTTGAAGCTTTCTTT	CASSLGQAVEAFF
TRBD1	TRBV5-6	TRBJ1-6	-	TGTGCCAGCAGCCCGGACAGGGAGAGCTCCTATAATTCACCCCTCCACTTT	CASSPDRESSYNSPLHF
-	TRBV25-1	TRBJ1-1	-	TGTGCCAGCAGTGATGGGGGTTGGGCCTTGAACACTGAAGCTTTCTTT	CASSDGGWALNTEAFF
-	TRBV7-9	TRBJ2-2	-	TGTGCCAGCAGCGTCCCTGTGGGGGAGCTGTTTTTT	CASSVPVGELFF
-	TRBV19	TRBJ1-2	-	TGTGCCAGTAGTATCGCGGACTTCTCGGGCTACACCTTC	CASSIADFSGYTF
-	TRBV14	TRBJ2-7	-	TGTGCCAGCAGTCATGGTGAGCAGTACTTC	CASSHGEQYF
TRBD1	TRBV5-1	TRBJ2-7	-	TGCGCCAGCAGCGTAACCGGGACAGGAGCCTACGAGCAGTACTTC	CASSVTGTGAYEQYF
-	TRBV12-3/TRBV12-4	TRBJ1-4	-	TGTGCCAGCACCCGTCGACAGTCAACTAATGAAAAACTGTTTTTT	CASTRRQSTNEKLFF
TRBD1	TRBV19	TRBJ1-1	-	TGTGCCAGTAGTTCCTATACACAGGGGGCGGTGAACACTGAAGCTTTCTTT	CASSSYTQGAVNTEAFF
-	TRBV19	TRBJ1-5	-	TGTGCCAGTAGTATAGTTGGAGGGACGGATCAGCCCCAGCATTTT	CASSIVGGTDQPQHF
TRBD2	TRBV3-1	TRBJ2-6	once	TGTGCCAGCGCCACCCCCCGCGGGGGGGCCTCTGGGGCCAACGTCCTGACTTTC	CASATPRGGASGANVLTF
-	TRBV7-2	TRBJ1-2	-	TGTGCCAGCAGCTTAGGGTCCCGGACCGCCCAAAGGTGGGGCTACACCTTC	CASSLGSRTAQRWGYTF
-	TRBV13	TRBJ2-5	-	TGTGCCAGCAGCTTCGGCGGACGAGGCAGGACCCAGTACTTC	CASSFGGRGRTQYF
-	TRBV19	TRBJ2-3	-	TGTGCCAGTAACTGGGACATCACAGATACGCAGTATTTT	CASNWDITDTQYF
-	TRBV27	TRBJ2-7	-	TGTGCCAGCAGTTTAATGGGGGGGGCCGAGCAGTACTTC	CASSLMGGAEQYF
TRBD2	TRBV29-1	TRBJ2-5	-	TGCAGCGTTTACGGGGGGGCGGTCCGAGAGACCCAGTACTTC	CSVYGGAVRETQYF
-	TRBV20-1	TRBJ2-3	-	TGCAGTGCTAGAGAGCTCACAGATACGCAGTATTTT	CSARELTDTQYF